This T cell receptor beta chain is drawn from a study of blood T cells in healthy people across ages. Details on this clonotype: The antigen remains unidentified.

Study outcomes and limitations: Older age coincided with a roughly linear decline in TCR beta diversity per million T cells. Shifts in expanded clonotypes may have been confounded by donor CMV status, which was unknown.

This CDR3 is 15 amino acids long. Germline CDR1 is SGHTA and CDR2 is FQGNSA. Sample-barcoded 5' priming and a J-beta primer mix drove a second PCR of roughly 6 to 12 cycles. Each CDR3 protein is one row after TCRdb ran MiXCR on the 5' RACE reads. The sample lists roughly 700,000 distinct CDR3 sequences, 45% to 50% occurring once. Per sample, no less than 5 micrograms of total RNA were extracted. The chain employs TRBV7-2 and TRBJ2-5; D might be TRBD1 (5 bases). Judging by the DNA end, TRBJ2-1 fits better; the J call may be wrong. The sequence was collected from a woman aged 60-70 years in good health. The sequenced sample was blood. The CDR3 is CASSFVSRVQETQFF. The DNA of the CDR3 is TGTGCCAGCAGCTTTGTGTCCAGGGTCCAAGAGACCCAGTTCTTC.